The clone carrying this T cell receptor (beta chain) was detected many times. Its antigen is not known. The sample comes from a study of spatial heterogeneity in lung cancer. Across the study: TCR and UMI combinations that were unique each appeared, on average, more than ten times in raw reads. Regarding the study as a whole: There were more appearances of ubiquitous expanded tumor TCRs in blood at resection than at follow-up.

Germline values: CDR1 SGHTA, CDR2 FQGTGA. With 5 bases clipped from V and 6 bases from J, the junction kept 3 bases outside the gene matches. This CDR3 spans 13 amino acids. TCRdb re-called the 5' RACE reads with MiXCR, one entry per CDR3 protein. The sample shows 50,000 to 75,000 distinct CDR3 sequences, roughly 5.9% of them seen only once. As to time point: sample taken at primary tumor resection. The donors, more than 55 patients with untreated early-stage non-small cell lung cancer, provided the samples. V usage is TRBV7-3 and J usage is TRBJ1-5; the match to TRBD1 covers 8 bases. This specimen was PBMCs, taken at surgery. This TCR came from a female donor with early-stage non-small cell lung cancer. The CDR3 region is CASSQDRGQPQHF. CDR3 in DNA: TGTGCCAGCAGCCAAGACAGGGGTCAGCCCCAGCATTTT.